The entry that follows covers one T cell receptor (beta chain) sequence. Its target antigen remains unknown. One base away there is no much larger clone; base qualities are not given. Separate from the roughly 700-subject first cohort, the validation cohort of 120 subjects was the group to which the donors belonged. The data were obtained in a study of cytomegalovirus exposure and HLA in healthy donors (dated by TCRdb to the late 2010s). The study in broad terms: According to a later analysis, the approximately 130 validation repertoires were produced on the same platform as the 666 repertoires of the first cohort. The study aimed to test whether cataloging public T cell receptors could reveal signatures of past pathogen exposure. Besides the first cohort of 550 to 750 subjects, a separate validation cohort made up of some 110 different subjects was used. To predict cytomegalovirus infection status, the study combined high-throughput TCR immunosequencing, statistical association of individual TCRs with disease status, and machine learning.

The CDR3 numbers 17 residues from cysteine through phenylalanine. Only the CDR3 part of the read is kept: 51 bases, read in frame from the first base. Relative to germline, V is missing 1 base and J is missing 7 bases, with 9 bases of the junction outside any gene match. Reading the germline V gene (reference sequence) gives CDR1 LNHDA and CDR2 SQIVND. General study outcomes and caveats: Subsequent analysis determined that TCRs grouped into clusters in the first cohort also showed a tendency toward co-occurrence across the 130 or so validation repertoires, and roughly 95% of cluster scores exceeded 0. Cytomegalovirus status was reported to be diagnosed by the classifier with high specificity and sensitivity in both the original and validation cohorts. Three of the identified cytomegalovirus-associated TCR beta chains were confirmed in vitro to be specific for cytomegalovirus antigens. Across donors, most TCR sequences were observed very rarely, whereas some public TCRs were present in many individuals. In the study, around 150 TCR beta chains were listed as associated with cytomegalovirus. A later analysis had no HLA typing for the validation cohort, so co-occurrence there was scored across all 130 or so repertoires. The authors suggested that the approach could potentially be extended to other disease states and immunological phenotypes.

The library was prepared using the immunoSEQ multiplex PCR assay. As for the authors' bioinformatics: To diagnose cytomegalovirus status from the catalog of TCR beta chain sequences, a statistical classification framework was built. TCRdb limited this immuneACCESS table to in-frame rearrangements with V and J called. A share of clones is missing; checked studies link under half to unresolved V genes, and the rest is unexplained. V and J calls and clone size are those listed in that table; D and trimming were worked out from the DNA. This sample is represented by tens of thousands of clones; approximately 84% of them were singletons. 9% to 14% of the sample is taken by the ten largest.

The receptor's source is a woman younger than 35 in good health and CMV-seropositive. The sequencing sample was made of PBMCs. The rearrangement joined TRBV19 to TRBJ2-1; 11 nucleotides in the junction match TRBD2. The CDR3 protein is CASSIGTLAGAGNEQFF. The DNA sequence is TGTGCCAGTAGTATAGGTACACTAGCGGGGGCCGGGAATGAGCAGTTCTTC.